The rows below give T cell receptor beta chains drawn from one sample of a study of cytomegalovirus exposure and HLA in healthy donors. Clones were read by immunoSEQ multiplex PCR, and TCRdb kept only the in-frame ones, dropping some. The data hold 120,000 or so clones, with around nine tenths observed a single time. The specimen sequenced was PBMCs. These TCRs come from a woman aged 18-29 years in good health and CMV-seronegative. CDR3s include the opening cysteine and the closing phenylalanine or tryptophan. The D gene is left open where the match is weak. A clone size is listed for some rows: how often the clone was seen (once, few, many), or a class if it is expanded.

D	V	J	size	CDR3	DNA
.	TRBV9	TRBJ2-7	.	CASSVAGSQGLEQYF	TGTGCCAGCAGCGTAGCCGGGAGCCAGGGCCTCGAGCAGTACTTC
TRBD2	TRBV7-8	TRBJ2-1	.	CASSLGPSGNEQFF	TGTGCCAGCAGCTTAGGTCCTAGCGGAAATGAGCAGTTCTTC
TRBD1	TRBV6-1	TRBJ1-5	.	CATRQGGQPQHF	TGTGCCACAAGACAGGGGGGTCAGCCCCAGCATTTT
TRBD1	TRBV6-4	TRBJ2-3	few	CASSDAGTGVDTQYF	TGTGCCAGCAGTGACGCCGGGACAGGGGTAGATACGCAGTATTTT
TRBD2	TRBV4-2	TRBJ2-7	.	CASSQVSASGSEQYF	TGTGCCAGCAGCCAAGTCAGCGCTAGCGGTAGCGAGCAGTACTTC
TRBD2	TRBV28	TRBJ2-4	.	CASSLGLAGGPRNIQYF	TGTGCCAGCAGTCTAGGACTAGCGGGAGGGCCGAGAAACATTCAGTACTTC
TRBD1	TRBV10-3	TRBJ2-7	.	CAISKTGTGREQYF	TGTGCCATCAGTAAAACCGGGACAGGACGAGAGCAGTACTTC
TRBD2	TRBV10-1	TRBJ2-7	.	CASSEGLADYEQYF	TGCGCCAGCAGTGAGGGTCTAGCGGACTACGAGCAGTACTTC
TRBD1	TRBV5-1	TRBJ2-5	.	CASSLKSAGTGSFWEETQYF	TGCGCCAGCAGCTTGAAGTCGGCCGGGACAGGGAGCTTCTGGGAGGAGACCCAGTACTTC
.	TRBV2	TRBJ2-2	few	CASYERYTGELFF	TGTGCCAGCTATGAGAGATACACCGGGGAGCTGTTTTTT
.	TRBV5-8	TRBJ1-2	.	CASSLEAGFSGYTF	TGTGCCAGCAGTCTTGAGGCGGGTTTCTCCGGCTACACCTTC
.	TRBV20-1	TRBJ2-7	.	CSAPLGHEQYF	TGCAGTGCCCCCCTAGGCCACGAGCAGTACTTC
.	TRBV4-1	TRBJ1-5	once	CASSQVSRFSNQPQHF	TGCGCCAGCAGCCAAGTATCCAGGTTTAGCAATCAGCCCCAGCATTTT
TRBD2	TRBV4-1	TRBJ2-7	.	CASSPIAGERYEQYF	TGCGCCAGCAGCCCAATAGCGGGGGAACGCTACGAGCAGTACTTC
.	TRBV14	TRBJ2-3	.	CASPRGRSTDTQYF	TGTGCCAGCCCGAGAGGGAGGAGCACAGATACGCAGTATTTT
.	TRBV5-1	TRBJ1-1	once	CASSYRGRLNTEAFF	TGCGCCAGCAGCTACCGTGGGAGACTAAACACTGAAGCTTTCTTT
TRBD1	TRBV9	TRBJ2-2	once	CASSALQGDTGELFF	TGTGCCAGCAGCGCTCTCCAGGGGGACACCGGGGAGCTGTTTTTT
TRBD2	TRBV19	TRBJ2-7	.	CASSILYGRADEQYF	TGTGCCAGTAGTATCCTATACGGGAGGGCCGATGAGCAGTACTTC
TRBD2	TRBV6-1	TRBJ2-1	.	CASSEALTSGSLYNEQFF	TGTGCCAGCAGTGAAGCCTTGACTAGCGGGAGCCTGTACAATGAGCAGTTCTTC
.	TRBV28	TRBJ2-3	once	CASSTSSTDTQYF	TGTGCCAGCAGTACAAGTAGCACAGATACGCAGTATTTT
TRBD2	TRBV5-1	TRBJ2-1	.	CASSFPGGGSEQFF	TGCGCCAGCAGCTTCCCGGGAGGGGGTAGTGAGCAGTTCTTC
TRBD2	TRBV7-9	TRBJ2-1	.	CASSSTGLALYNEQFF	TGTGCCAGCAGTTCCACGGGACTAGCGTTATACAATGAGCAGTTCTTC
.	TRBV18	TRBJ1-2	.	CASSPDRAFGYTF	TGTGCCAGCTCACCGGACAGAGCGTTTGGCTACACCTTC
TRBD2	TRBV30	TRBJ2-1	.	CAWREEGLAGRPGEQFF	TGTGCCTGGAGAGAAGAGGGACTAGCGGGGAGGCCGGGTGAGCAGTTCTTC
.	TRBV4-1	TRBJ2-3	.	CASSQVKFRATDTQYF	TGCGCCAGCAGCCAAGTAAAGTTCAGGGCCACAGATACGCAGTATTTT
TRBD1	TRBV10-3	TRBJ2-5	once	CAIRRGQEQETQYF	TGTGCCATCAGGAGGGGACAGGAACAAGAGACCCAGTACTTC
.	TRBV15	TRBJ2-7	.	CATSRDYPTGHSYEQYF	TGTGCCACCAGCAGAGATTACCCTACAGGGCACTCCTACGAGCAGTACTTC
TRBD1	TRBV7-2	TRBJ1-2	.	CASSPDRGPGYGYTF	TGTGCCAGCAGCCCGGACAGGGGGCCTGGCTATGGCTACACCTTC
.	TRBV6-1	TRBJ2-1	few	CASSEGTSGNEQFF	TGTGCCAGCAGTGAAGGGACAAGTGGCAATGAGCAGTTCTTC
TRBD2	TRBV27	TRBJ2-5	.	CASSLFAGVGPETQYF	TGTGCCAGCAGTTTATTTGCGGGAGTAGGGCCCGAGACCCAGTACTTC
.	TRBV6-5	TRBJ1-1	.	CASSPGQPNTEAFF	TGTGCCAGCAGCCCCGGACAGCCTAACACTGAAGCTTTCTTT
TRBD1	TRBV28	TRBJ2-5	.	CASSDRVGGETQYF	TGTGCCAGCAGTGACAGGGTCGGAGGAGAGACCCAGTACTTC
TRBD2	TRBV5-8	TRBJ2-7	.	CASSWPGGWLYEQYF	TGTGCCAGCAGCTGGCCCGGGGGGTGGCTCTACGAGCAGTACTTC
TRBD1	TRBV6-7	TRBJ1-1	.	CASSSEGGRCTEAFF	TGTGCCAGCAGTTCAGAAGGGGGCCGTTGTACTGAAGCTTTCTTT
.	TRBV4-1	TRBJ1-3	once	CASSQPGWGNTIYF	TGCGCCAGCAGCCAACCAGGGTGGGGAAACACCATATATTTT
.	TRBV11-2	TRBJ2-7	.	CASSLGIYSSYEQYF	TGTGCCAGCAGCTTAGGTATTTATAGCTCCTACGAGCAGTACTTC
TRBD1	TRBV2	TRBJ1-2	.	CASSEMGTVEGGYTF	TGTGCCAGCAGTGAAATGGGGACAGTGGAGGGTGGCTACACCTTC
.	TRBV29-1	TRBJ2-5	.	CSSFVQNQETQYF	TGCAGTTCTTTCGTCCAGAATCAAGAGACCCAGTACTTC
.	TRBV7-2	TRBJ2-1	.	CASSLGLVGYNEQFF	TGTGCCAGCAGCTTAGGACTAGTGGGCTACAATGAGCAGTTCTTC
.	TRBV5-1	TRBJ2-5	.	CASRKSGQETQYF	TGCGCCAGCAGGAAAAGCGGACAAGAGACCCAGTACTTC
.	TRBV27	TRBJ2-4	.	CASSFAGLGNIQYF	TGTGCCAGCAGTTTTGCAGGGCTCGGAAACATTCAGTACTTC
.	TRBV7-9	TRBJ2-3	once	CASSSKERLGNTQYF	TGTGCCAGCAGCTCAAAGGAGCGTCTCGGCAATACGCAGTATTTT
TRBD2	TRBV5-1	TRBJ2-7	.	CASSATGGSNEQYF	TGCGCCAGCAGCGCAACGGGGGGGTCGAACGAGCAGTACTTC
TRBD1	TRBV6-1	TRBJ1-2	.	CASSDDRGNYGYTF	TGTGCCAGCAGTGATGACAGGGGTAACTATGGCTACACCTTC
TRBD2	TRBV25-1	TRBJ2-7	.	CASTGLAGSYEQYF	TGTGCCAGCACAGGACTAGCGGGATCTTACGAGCAGTACTTC
TRBD2	TRBV7-3	TRBJ2-3	.	CASSSPSGPGEDTQYF	TGTGCCAGCAGCTCCCCTAGCGGGCCAGGGGAAGATACGCAGTATTTT
TRBD1	TRBV7-2	TRBJ2-1	.	CASSLDPRQGPSYNEQFF	TGTGCCAGCAGCTTAGACCCCCGACAGGGCCCCTCCTACAATGAGCAGTTCTTC
TRBD2	TRBV5-1	TRBJ2-1	.	CASSSMTSGINEQFF	TGCGCCAGCAGCTCGATGACTAGCGGGATCAATGAGCAGTTCTTC
.	TRBV2	TRBJ1-2	.	CASNQGIGYGYTF	TGTGCCAGCAATCAGGGGATTGGATATGGCTACACCTTC